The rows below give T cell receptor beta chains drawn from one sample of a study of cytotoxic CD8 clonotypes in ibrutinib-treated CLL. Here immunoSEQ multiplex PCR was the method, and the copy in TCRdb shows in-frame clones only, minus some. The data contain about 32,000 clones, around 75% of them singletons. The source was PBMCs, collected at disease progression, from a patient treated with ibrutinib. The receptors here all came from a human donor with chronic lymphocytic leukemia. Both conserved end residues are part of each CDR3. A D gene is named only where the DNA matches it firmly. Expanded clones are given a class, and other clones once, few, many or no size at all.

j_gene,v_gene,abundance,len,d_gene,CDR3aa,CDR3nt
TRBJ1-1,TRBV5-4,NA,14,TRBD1,CASSWGQGDTEAFF,TGTGCCAGCAGCTGGGGACAGGGAGACACTGAAGCTTTCTTT
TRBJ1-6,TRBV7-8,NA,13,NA,CASRGGYNSPLHF,TGTGCCAGCCGGGGGGGGTATAATTCACCCCTCCACTTT
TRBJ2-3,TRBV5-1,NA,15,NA,CASSLRGVSTDTQYF,TGCGCCAGCAGCTTGCGTGGAGTCTCCACAGATACGCAGTATTTT
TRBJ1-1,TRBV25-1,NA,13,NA,CASTPSGIAEAFF,TGTGCCAGCACCCCATCAGGGATTGCTGAAGCTTTCTTT
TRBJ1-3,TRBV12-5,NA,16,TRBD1,CASGSRQGAGGNTIYF,TGTGCTAGTGGTTCCCGACAGGGGGCTGGCGGAAACACCATATATTTT
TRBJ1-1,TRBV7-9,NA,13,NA,CASSLSLGSNAFF,TGTGCCAGCAGCCTCAGCCTAGGGTCGAATGCTTTCTTT
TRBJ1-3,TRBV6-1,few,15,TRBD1,CASSLTGVGGNTIYF,TGTGCCAGCAGTCTGACAGGGGTAGGGGGAAACACCATATATTTT
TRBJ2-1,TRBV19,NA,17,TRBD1,CASSVSTGTGFNNEQFF,TGTGCCAGTAGTGTTTCAACCGGGACAGGGTTTAACAATGAGCAGTTCTTC
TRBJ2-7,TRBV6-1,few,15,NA,CASQTGTGLSYEQYF,TGTGCCAGCCAAACCGGGACGGGGCTCTCCTACGAGCAGTACTTC
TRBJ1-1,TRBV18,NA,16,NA,CASSPVQGRLNTEAFF,TGTGCCAGCTCACCAGTCCAGGGGCGTTTAAACACTGAAGCTTTCTTT
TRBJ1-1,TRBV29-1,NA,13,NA,CSVRGTGPTEAFF,TGCAGCGTCCGAGGAACAGGGCCGACTGAAGCTTTCTTT